A single sample gave rise to the 3 T cell receptor beta chains below, sequenced in a study of blood T cell repertoires in COVID-19. Some clones are missing from TCRdb's copy, which holds only in-frame ones; the method was immunoSEQ multiplex PCR. Of about 240,000 clones listed, about 79% are singletons. Sequenced sample: peripheral blood. These receptors all come from a woman of 80 years or more with acute or convalescent COVID-19.

The chain is built from TRBV5-4 and TRBJ2-4; 10 bases agree with TRBD1. In germline, CDR1 is SGHNT, CDR2 YYREEE (reference sequence). The CDR3 runs to 17 residues. The J segment lost 2 bases and the V segment lost 4 bases, leaving 9 bases of the junction unmatched. The CDR3 bases are TGTGCCAGCAGCCTTCAGACAGGGGGCGCGACCAAAAACATTCAGTACTTC. Residues: CASSLQTGGATKNIQYF.

The V and J genes are TRBV10-3 and TRBJ1-1, with a tentative D call TRBD1 (6 bases). V gave up 4 bases and J gave up 0 bases, with 9 bases separating them. The CDR3 sequence is 14 residues long. CDR1 and CDR2 from the germline V gene are ENHRY and SYGVKD. The CDR3 loop is CAISVQGLNTEAFF. CDR3 DNA sequence: TGTGCCATCAGTGTACAGGGTTTGAACACTGAAGCTTTCTTT.

CDR3 loop: CATATGTGGPYRTGELFF. CDR3 in DNA: TGTGCCACCGCTACCGGGACAGGGGGACCCTATCGAACCGGGGAGCTGTTTTTT. This rearrangement joins TRBV24-1 to TRBJ2-2, with 11 bases matching TRBD1. Germline CDR1 reads KGHDR; CDR2 reads SFDVKD. The CDR3 has 18 amino acids. The V segment lost 9 bases and the J segment 5 bases; nucleotides outside the gene matches: 16.